This TCR beta chain appears in the sequencing data of a study of regulatory T cells in long-lasting Graves disease. Whole-study context: The antithyroid drugs taken by newly diagnosed Graves' patients had been used for under 3 months.

Time point meaning: newly diagnosed GD, antithyroid drugs for less than 3 months. Extracted PBMC RNA gave rise to the TCR library. About 10 milliliters of peripheral blood were taken and placed in EDTA tubes. The CDR3 has 11 amino acids. The germline V gene encodes CDR1 SGHTA and CDR2 FQGNSA. Arm-PCR of CDR3 regions with iRepertoire HTBI primers generated TCR beta libraries. TCRdb independently ran MiXCR on the multiplex PCR reads; one entry per CDR3 protein. The repertoire holds a few hundred thousand distinct CDR3 sequences, with 20% to 25% as singletons. This specimen consisted of peripheral blood mononuclear cells (PBMCs), obtained at new diagnosis, from a patient treated with antithyroid drugs. The sequence came from a female donor with Graves disease. V and J are TRBV7-2 and TRBJ2-7; 7 positions agree with TRBD2. The DNA end favors TRBJ2-1, so the J call may be wrong. CDR3 sequence (DNA): TGTGCCAGCGGGGGGGGAGCGGGGCAGTTCTTC. It is translated as CASGGGAGQFF.